These 6 T cell receptor beta chains originate from one sample sequenced in a study of CD8 T cells in Susac syndrome. The RNA, 0.5 to 1 ug, was put through reverse transcription using random hexamers. MiXCR, run by TCRdb on the immunoSEQ multiplex PCR reads, gives a single entry per CDR3 protein. The data contain roughly 200,000 distinct CDR3 sequences, roughly nine tenths of them singletons. Source material: CD4+ T cells from PBMCs. All receptors derive from a human donor with Susac syndrome.

The V gene is TRBV5-4, the J gene TRBJ2-1; D remains ambiguous. The V gene lost 6 bases and the J gene lost 4 bases, with 14 bases spanning the gap. Germline V gene lookup returns CDR1 SGHNT and CDR2 YYREEE (reference sequence). The CDR3 spans 14 residues. The CDR3 sequence is CASTESLGYNEQFF. For the CDR3, the DNA is TGTGCCAGCACGGAATCCCTGGGATACAATGAGCAGTTCTTC.

This clonotype has just one count. This chain links TRBV30 with TRBJ2-1, with 11 bases aligning to TRBD2. The CDR3 loop spans 14 amino acids. The germline CDR1 and CDR2 sequences are GTSNPN and SVGIG (reference sequence). V lost 5 bases, J lost 8 bases, and 8 bases stayed unmatched. CDR3 in amino acids: CAWGSGGGSHEQFF. The CDR3 coding sequence is TGTGCCTGGGGTAGCGGGGGGGGGTCCCATGAGCAGTTCTTC.

The chain links TRBV19 to TRBJ1-1; no firm D call. The V end was cut by 7 bases, the J end by 8 bases, with 14 bases between. Germline V lookup: CDR1 LNHDA, CDR2 SQIVND (reference sequence). The CDR3 length is 12 residues. In DNA form, the CDR3 reads TGTGCCAGTAAAAGAAAGGGTACGGAAGCTTTCTTT. As protein: CASKRKGTEAFF.

The chain joins TRBV7-9 to TRBJ2-1, with TRBD2 as a possible D gene (5 bases). V lost 3 bases, J lost 7 bases, and 10 bases lay in between. In germline, CDR1 is SEHNR, CDR2 FQNEAQ (reference sequence). This CDR3 comprises 13 residues. The CDR3 reads CASSFSGLNEQFF. Written as DNA, the CDR3 is TGTGCCAGCAGCTTTTCGGGGTTGAATGAGCAGTTCTTC.

The V gene is TRBV25-1, the J gene TRBJ2-3; TRBD2 matches 10 bases. The CDR3 extends over 15 amino acids. J gave up 3 bases and V 6 bases, and 6 bases lay outside the gene matches. Germline loops: CDR1 MGHDK, CDR2 SYGVNS. The CDR3 region is CASRNSGGLTDTQYF. In DNA, the CDR3 is TGTGCCAGCAGGAATAGCGGGGGGCTTACAGATACGCAGTATTTT.

The chain has TRBV4-2 and TRBJ2-1; maybe TRBD2 (6 bases). The CDR3 runs 15 residues. Germline lookup yields CDR1 LGHNA and CDR2 YNFKEQ. Trimming removed 0 bases from V and 4 bases from J, with 10 bases in between. The CDR3 DNA is TGTGCCAGCAGCCAAGAGCGGGGCGAATACAATGAGCAGTTCTTC. Translation gives CASSQERGEYNEQFF.